Below are 10 T cell receptor beta chains sequenced from a single sample in a study of cytotoxic CD8 clonotypes in ibrutinib-treated CLL. The data were produced by immunoSEQ multiplex PCR, yet TCRdb's version contains in-frame clones alone and is incomplete. The table lists approximately 70,000 clones, over 75% of them singletons. The sequenced sample was PBMCs, obtained at disease progression, from a patient treated with ibrutinib. These TCRs come from a human donor with chronic lymphocytic leukemia.

This chain connects TRBV7-9 to TRBJ2-2; 10 positions agree with TRBD1. Germline CDR1 SEHNR, CDR2 FQNEAQ (reference sequence). J was trimmed by 2 bases and V by 5 bases; bases with no gene match: 2. CDR3 size: 15 residues. The chain's CDR3 is CASSRQGANTGELFF. The CDR3 DNA follows: TGTGCCAGCAGCCGACAGGGGGCAAACACCGGGGAGCTGTTTTTT.

The rearrangement uses TRBV19 and TRBJ1-1; D is unclear. The CDR3 is 13 amino acids. V was shortened by 7 bases and J by 1 base, with 10 bases between the two germline ends. CDR1 is LNHDA, CDR2 SQIVND, per germline (reference sequence). Written as DNA, the CDR3 is TGTGCCAGTAAGGGATTGTCGAACACTGAAGCTTTCTTT. The encoded protein is CASKGLSNTEAFF.

This chain connects TRBV11-2 to TRBJ1-6; a possible D gene is TRBD1 (5 bases). Germline CDR1 and CDR2: SGHAT and FQNNGV. This CDR3 has 14 amino acids. V lost 5 bases to trimming and J lost 7 bases, with 12 bases between them. The CDR3 sequence is CASSTQGGNSPLHF. The CDR3 nucleotides are TGTGCCAGCAGCACCCAGGGAGGGAATTCACCCCTCCACTTT.

The CDR3 DNA reads as TGTGCCAGCAGCCAAGATCGGGCAGCAACTAATGAAAAACTGTTTTTT. The encoded protein is CASSQDRAATNEKLFF. This chain uses TRBV4-2 with TRBJ1-4; D ambiguous. Deletions cut 0 bases from V and 0 bases from J, with 8 bases between. Germline V lookup: CDR1 LGHNA, CDR2 YNFKEQ. There are 16 residues in the CDR3.

This chain connects TRBV2 to TRBJ2-1; 10 bases line up with TRBD1. CDR1 and CDR2 from the germline V gene are SNHLY and FYNNEI. CDR3 size: 12 residues. V was clipped by 5 bases and J by 9 bases; unmatched bases: 1. The CDR3 bases are TGTGCCAGCAGTCGGACAGGGGGTGAGCAGTTCTTC. Its translation: CASSRTGGEQFF.

There are a few counts of this clone. The chain joins TRBV7-2 to TRBJ2-1, with D possibly being TRBD2 (5 bases). The CDR3 runs 14 residues. Deletions cut 5 bases from V and 10 bases from J, with 18 bases between. The V gene's germline CDR1 is SGHTA and CDR2 FQGNSA. CDR3 region: CASSLSSLDYEQFF. The CDR3 DNA reads as TGTGCCAGCAGCCTATCATCACTAGACTACGAGCAGTTCTTC.

The chain combines TRBV5-6 with TRBJ2-7; 7 positions match TRBD1. Germline CDR1 SGHDT, CDR2 YYEEEE. The CDR3 length is 15 residues. V lost 4 bases, J lost 4 bases, and 11 bases stayed unmatched. The chain's CDR3 is CASSKVDRDIYEQYF. The CDR3 nucleotides read TGTGCCAGCAGCAAAGTCGACAGGGACATTTACGAGCAGTACTTC.

This clone was observed once. This chain uses TRBV5-4 with TRBJ2-5, with unresolved D. The J call may be incorrect, as the DNA end agrees better with TRBJ2-7. Germline V gene lookup returns CDR1 SGHNT and CDR2 YYREEE (reference sequence). The CDR3 totals 14 residues. CDR3 DNA sequence: TGTGCCAGCAGCTACGAGGACCGCTCCTACGAGCAGTACTTC. Translation gives CASSYEDRSYEQYF.

The chain couples TRBV5-1 to TRBJ2-5; a weak D match, TRBD2 (6 bases). The V gene's germline CDR1 is SGHRS and CDR2 YFSETQ. V gave up 0 bases and J gave up 2 bases, with 8 bases separating them. The CDR3 is 14 residues long. Here the CDR3 DNA reads TGCGCCAGCAGCTTGGTGGGAGGACAAGAGACCCAGTACTTC. Protein: CASSLVGGQETQYF. Full variable domain (remainder filled in from reference TRBV5-1 and TRBJ2-5): KAGVTQTPRYLIKTRGQQVTLSCSPISGHRSVSWYQQTPGQGLQFLFEYFSETQRNKGNFPGRFSGRQFSNSRSEMNVSTLELGDSALYLCASSLVGGQETQYFGPGTRLLVL.

The gene calls are TRBV5-8 and TRBJ2-5, with unresolved D. V lost 0 bases and J 2 bases, leaving 11 bases between the germline ends. The CDR3 loop spans 15 amino acids. CDR1 SGHTS and CDR2 YDEGEE come from the germline V gene. This CDR3 is CASSLGDNSQETQYF. The CDR3 bases are TGTGCCAGCAGCTTGGGTGACAATTCACAAGAGACCCAGTACTTC.